This T cell receptor (beta chain) was captured by sequencing in a study of T cells in Graves' hyperthyroidism and ophthalmopathy. Amplification yielded TCR beta CDR3 regions, with RNA transcripts as the source. The TCR CDR3 first-round RT-PCR relied on the HTBI primer set. TCRdb independently ran MiXCR on the multiplex PCR reads; one entry per CDR3 protein. Among around 110,000 distinct CDR3 sequences, approximately 16% were seen once, and the ten largest hold about 42%. Deletions cut 2 bases from V and 0 bases from J, with 22 bases between. Germline CDR1 is DFQATT and CDR2 is SNEGSKA (reference sequence). This CDR3 has 18 amino acids. This clonotype was counted at least ten times. Used for diagnoses were clinical symptoms, serum thyroxine and TRAb, thyroid ultrasound and orbital computed tomography.

The receptor comes from a woman between 50 and 59 years old with Graves' hyperthyroidism. Sequencing was done on a sample of blood. The chain couples TRBV20-1 to TRBJ2-5; D call uncertain. The chain's CDR3 is CSARTLVQKRSHQETQYF. In DNA form, the CDR3 reads TGCAGTGCTAGAACCCTAGTCCAGAAGAGGAGCCACCAAGAGACCCAGTACTTC.